This TCR beta chain stems from a study of T cell clonotyping in hematopoietic cell transplantation. V lost 10 bases, J lost 1 base, and 3 bases stayed unmatched. The germline V gene has CDR1 LNHDA and CDR2 SQIVND (reference sequence). CDR3 size: 13 residues. The protocol was immunoSEQ multiplex PCR, while the TCRdb copy is restricted to in-frame clones and leaves out a portion. This repertoire shows fewer than 50,000 clones, 90% to 95% found once; its top ten account for 0.85% to 0.9%. V usage is TRBV19 and J usage is TRBJ2-2; 7 bases are shared with TRBD1. This clonotype originated in a woman aged 45-60 years in good health. Some clones in this sample may be carry-over from other donors' samples. Sequencing was performed on peripheral blood mononuclear cells. CDR3 residues: CATGQRNTGELFF. CDR3 DNA: TGTGCCACGGGACAGAGGAACACCGGGGAGCTGTTTTTT.